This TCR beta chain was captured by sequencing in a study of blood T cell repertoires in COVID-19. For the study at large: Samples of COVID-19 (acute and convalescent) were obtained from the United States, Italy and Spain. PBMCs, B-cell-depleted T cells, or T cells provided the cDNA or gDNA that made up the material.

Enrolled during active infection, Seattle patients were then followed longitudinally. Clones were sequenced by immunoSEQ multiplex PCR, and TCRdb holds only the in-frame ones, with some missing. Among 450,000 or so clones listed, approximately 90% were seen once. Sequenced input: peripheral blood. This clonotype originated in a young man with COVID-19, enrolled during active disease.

The DNA for the CDR3 is TGCAGCGTTGAAACGGCGGGGGCGGTCCACTTT. This codes for CSVETAGAVHF. The chain uses TRBV29-1 and TRBJ1-6; D might be TRBD1 (6 bases). In germline, CDR1 is SQVTM, CDR2 ANQGSEA. Trimming took 2 bases from V and 17 from J, leaving 13 bases between them. There are 11 residues in the CDR3.